Detailed here is one T cell receptor beta chain. The specificity of this receptor is unknown. Base-call qualities are not available, and no considerably larger clone is one nucleotide away. The sample belongs to a study of blood T cell repertoires in COVID-19 (dated by TCRdb to 2019 to 2021). Context from the whole study: Samples covering the acute and convalescent phases of COVID-19 were provided by collaborators in the United States, Italy and Spain. The dataset comprised deeply sampled blood TCRbeta repertoires from subjects exposed to, actively infected with, or recovered from COVID-19. The repertoires were made available in a free public database intended to serve as a resource for research on the immune response to SARS-CoV-2. The samples were drawn from the first 160 participants of the ongoing ImmuneRACE study and from roughly 1,300 subjects provided by 6 global collaborators. The material from the prospective study consisted of cDNA or gDNA derived from T cells, B-cell-depleted T cells, or PBMCs. Where available, HLA class I and class II types were obtained from metadata supplied by the sample provider rather than from assay-based typing. A de-identified subject ID, COVID-19 status, age in years and sex were almost always included in the sample metadata. The paper's findings and limits, for the study overall: How much clinical and demographic metadata was included differed by source and by participant, and the metadata was provided uncurated.

The immunoSEQ Assay, a bias-controlled multiplex PCR, was used to amplify TCRbeta CDR3 regions from genomic DNA. For the original study's pipeline: The number of nucleated cells in each sample was estimated by amplification of reference gene primers within the assay. To quantify the absolute abundance of each unique TCRbeta CDR3 rearrangement, sequence reads were collapsed and filtered. Productive Simpson clonality was computed per sample as the square root of Simpson's diversity index over productive rearrangements. The immuneACCESS repertoire file appears here via TCRdb, limited to in-frame rearrangements. These files lack a portion of the clones; in checked studies, under half of the deficit traces to unresolved V genes, and the cause of the others is not known. That table furnishes V, J and clone size, whereas the DNA furnished D and trimming. The table for this sample lists 130,000 to 150,000 clones; 80% to 90% of them were counted only once. Around two fifths of the sample goes to the ten largest clones.

Collaborating institutions collected whole blood in K2EDTA tubes following their own protocols. For TCRbeta analysis, collaborators shipped samples in one of three forms: frozen whole blood, isolated PBMCs, or DNA extracted from either of those sample types. Counted from cysteine to phenylalanine, this CDR3 has 13 amino acids. The read is trimmed to its CDR3 DNA, 39 bases read in frame from base 1. Reading the germline V gene gives CDR1 SGHDT and CDR2 YYEEEE. V has 3 bases trimmed and J has 10 bases trimmed; junction bases matching no gene number 7. The sample consisted of peripheral blood. Recombination connected TRBV5-6 to TRBJ2-1; 7 bases in the middle match TRBD1. The receptor was derived from a human donor in a cohort sampled during active COVID-19. Here is the DNA: TGTGCCAGCAGCTGGGGACAGCCGCTCGAGCAGTTCTTC. It translates to CASSWGQPLEQFF.